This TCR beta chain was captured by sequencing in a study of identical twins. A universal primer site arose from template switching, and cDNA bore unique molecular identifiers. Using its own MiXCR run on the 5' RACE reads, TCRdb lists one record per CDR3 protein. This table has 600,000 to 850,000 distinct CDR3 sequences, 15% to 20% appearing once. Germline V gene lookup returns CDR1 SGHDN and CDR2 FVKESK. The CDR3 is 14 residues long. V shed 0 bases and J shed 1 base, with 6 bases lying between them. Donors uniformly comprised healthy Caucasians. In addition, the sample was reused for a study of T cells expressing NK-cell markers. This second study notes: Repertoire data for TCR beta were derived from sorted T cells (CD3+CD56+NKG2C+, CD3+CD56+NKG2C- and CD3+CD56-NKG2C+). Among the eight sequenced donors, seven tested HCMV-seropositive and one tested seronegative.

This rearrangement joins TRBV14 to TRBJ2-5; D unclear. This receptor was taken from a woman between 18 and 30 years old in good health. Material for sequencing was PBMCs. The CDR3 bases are TGTGCCAGCAGCCAAGAGGCATTCCAAGAGACCCAGTACTTC. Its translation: CASSQEAFQETQYF.